This T cell receptor (beta chain) was sequenced during a study of tumor and adjacent non-tumor tissue in lung cancer. The sample holds many counts of this clonotype. The library came from three nested PCR rounds adapted from ARM-PCR protocols. One entry per CDR3 protein results from TCRdb running MiXCR on the multiplex PCR reads. The sample has under 150,000 distinct CDR3 sequences, roughly 70% seen once. This sample's RNA came from whole unsorted tissue. The CDR3 spans 12 residues. V was clipped by 8 bases and J by 3 bases, with 13 bases between them. Germline V gene sequence: CDR1 SQVTM, CDR2 ANQGSEA.

Material: lung tumor tissue. V and J are TRBV29-1 and TRBJ2-5; tentatively, D is TRBD1 (5 bases). The sequence derives from a man between 60 and 75 years old with small cell lung cancer. The DNA for the CDR3 is TGCAGCTTTAGACAGTCCGAAGAGACCCAGTACTTC. It codes for CSFRQSEETQYF. The whole variable domain, remainder taken from reference TRBV29-1 and TRBJ2-5, is SAVISQKPSRDICQRGTSLTIQCQVDSQVTMMFWYRQQPGQSLTLIATANQGSEATYESGFVIDKFPISRPNLTFSTLTVSNMSPEDSSIYLCSFRQSEETQYFGPGTRLLVL.